This T cell receptor (beta chain) emerged from a study of OX40 agonist ivuxolimab in advanced cancers. Background on the whole study: Ivuxolimab was an agonistic, fully human IgG2 monoclonal antibody directed against OX40 (CD134), a costimulatory receptor. Intravenous ivuxolimab was administered to patients every 2 weeks at six dose levels: 0.01, 0.1, 0.3, 1.5, 3 and 10 mg/kg. Of the roughly 51 dose-escalation patients, hepatocellular carcinoma was present in about 20, melanoma in approximately 15, renal cell carcinoma in 9 and head and neck cancer in 9. The dose-escalation cohort was 80% to 90% male with a mean age of about 65 years, ranging from about 23 to 85. Prior anti-PD-1, anti-PD-L1 or anti-CTLA-4 therapy was permitted, and approximately 40% of dose-escalation patients had received checkpoint inhibitors. Partial responses occurred in three dose-escalation patients, of whom one had hepatocellular carcinoma and two had cutaneous melanoma. Peripheral TCRbeta sequencing was intended to test whether TCR sequence diversity was altered and clonal T-cell expansion was caused by ivuxolimab. The paper reports the monotherapy dose-escalation portion (N of about 54 patients) of the phase I ivuxolimab trial.

Notes on this clone: This receptor's antigen is unknown. Base qualities are missing; no much larger clone stands one base away.

The full study reports these points: Low levels of normalized T-cell clonal expansion were also seen in some patients who did not respond. After ivuxolimab, expanded clones were on average more numerous among CD8+ T cells than among CD4+ T cells. The antigen specificity of the clonally expanded peripheral T cells was not determined. At doses of 0.1 to 3.0 mg/kg, clonal expansion of both CD4+ and CD8+ blood T cells was observed from baseline to week 6. In the 0.1-3.0 mg/kg groups, partial responders were among the patients with the lowest normalized peripheral clonal expansion, particularly in CD8+ T cells.

For sequencing of the TCRbeta CDR3 region, genomic DNA was extracted from the sorted cells. The immunoSEQ Assay was used to sequence the TCRbeta CDR3 regions. The immuneACCESS repertoire file appears here via TCRdb, limited to in-frame rearrangements. These files lack a portion of the clones; in checked studies, under half of the deficit traces to unresolved V genes, and the cause of the others is not known. The sample yields around 68,000 clones; roughly 84% were counted once. The top ten hold about 17% of the sample. From its cysteine to its phenylalanine, the CDR3 spans 12 amino acids. Solely the CDR3 DNA is kept, with 36 bases framed from the first base. The germline V gene sets CDR1 to SGHRS and CDR2 to YFSETQ. From V the trimming removes 4 bases and from J it removes 5 bases, while the gene matches leave 2 bases of the junction unaccounted for. Patients with autoimmune disease history or receiving systemic immunosuppression were excluded from the trial. Peripheral blood for TCR sequencing was collected from all dose cohorts at baseline, on cycle 4 day 1, and on cycle 7 day 1. Samples were obtained from an open-label, multicenter, first-in-human phase I dose-escalation trial of ivuxolimab. Adults with locally advanced or metastatic head and neck squamous cell, hepatocellular, melanoma or renal cell carcinoma were enrolled in the trial. Before TCR sequencing, CD4+ and CD8+ T cells were separately sorted from peripheral blood.

Sequenced material: CD4+ or CD8+ T cells sorted from blood, taken in a trial of the OX40 agonist ivuxolimab. The sequence links TRBV5-1 to TRBJ1-2, and 7 bases in between align with TRBD1. This receptor was identified in an adult with an advanced solid tumor such as melanoma, head and neck, liver or kidney cancer. Read as DNA, the sequence is TGCGCCAGCAGCGCGGGACAGTATGGCTACACCTTC. The translation is CASSAGQYGYTF.